This paragraph covers one TCR beta chain sequence. An end of the junction does not agree with germline; a read error may underlie this. The data originate from a study of blood T cells in healthy people across ages. CDR1 and CDR2 (germline): DFQATT, SNEGSKA (reference sequence). This CDR3 contains 16 residues. The use of a sample-barcoded 5' primer and a J-beta primer mix characterized a second PCR of roughly 7 to 12 cycles. Each cDNA molecule received a tag from a template-switch adaptor that had 12 random nucleotides. TCRdb passed the 5' RACE reads through MiXCR, listing each CDR3 protein once. The sample carries fewer than 900,000 distinct CDR3 sequences, about 36% recorded once.

Sequences were obtained from blood. This clonotype was obtained from a young man in good health. V is TRBV20-1 and J is TRBJ1-2; maybe TRBD1 (6 bases). The CDR3 protein is CSAGDPGVGGNYGYTF. In DNA, the CDR3 is TGCAGTGCTGGAGATCCAGGGGTGGGAGGTAACTATGGCTACACCTTC.